A selection of T cell receptor beta chains follows, all from one sample in a study of T-cell reconstitution after alpha-beta-depleted transplantation in children. TCRdb reanalysed the PCR reads using MiXCR and keeps one entry per CDR3 protein. The table has a few hundred thousand distinct CDR3 sequences, roughly two fifths seen once. The material sequenced was PBMCs, taken before TCRalphabeta/CD19-depleted stem cell transplant. The receptor set was obtained from a girl aged 2 to 9 with aplastic anemia, due to receive a stem cell transplant. The CDR3 runs from the conserved cysteine through the conserved F or W. Each record gives: clone size, D gene, J gene, V gene, CDR3 protein, CDR3 DNA. D genes are given only for firm matches. Size is stated for part of the rows, as once, few or many counts, or as a class when the clone is expanded.

- - TRBJ2-5 TRBV29-1 CSVLDHRRETQYF TGCAGCGTCCTGGACCACCGCCGGGAGACCCAGTACTTC
once - TRBJ2-3 TRBV5-6 CASSPPLRQTDTQYF TGTGCCAGCAGCCCACCCCTTCGACAGACAGATACGCAGTATTTT
- TRBD1 TRBJ1-1 TRBV27 CASSVAGQINTEAFF TGTGCCAGCAGTGTAGCGGGACAGATTAACACTGAAGCTTTCTTT
- TRBD2 TRBJ2-1 TRBV6-2/TRBV6-3 CASSYAPGLAGLLSSYNEQFF TGTGCCAGCAGTTACGCCCCGGGACTAGCGGGACTTCTGAGCTCCTACAATGAGCAGTTCTTC
few - TRBJ1-5 TRBV15 CATQSGMSNQPQHF TGTGCCACCCAGTCCGGGATGAGCAATCAGCCCCAGCATTTT
many TRBD2 TRBJ2-5 TRBV4-2 CASSATSGPFQETQYF TGTGCCAGCAGCGCTACTAGCGGACCCTTTCAAGAGACCCAGTACTTC
- TRBD1 TRBJ1-5 TRBV20-1 CSARQGANQPQHF TGCAGTGCTAGACAGGGGGCTAATCAGCCCCAGCATTTT
few TRBD2 TRBJ2-1 TRBV30 CAWGSGYRYNEQFF TGTGCCTGGGGTAGCGGGTATCGCTACAATGAGCAGTTCTTC
- - TRBJ2-5 TRBV20-1 CSASRLTQYF TGCAGTGCATCAAGGTTAACCCAGTACTTC
- TRBD1 TRBJ2-1 TRBV7-3 CASSLRDRDNEQFF TGTGCCAGCAGCTTGCGGGACAGGGACAATGAGCAGTTCTTC
few - TRBJ2-1 TRBV4-1 CASSHPGLSYNEQFF TGCGCCAGCAGCCACCCGGGACTGTCCTACAATGAGCAGTTCTTC
once TRBD1 TRBJ2-1 TRBV28 CASAGTGVYNEQFF TGTGCCAGCGCCGGGACAGGGGTCTACAATGAGCAGTTCTTC
- - TRBJ2-1 TRBV20-1 CSARERISSYNEQFF TGCAGTGCTAGAGAACGCATAAGCTCCTACAATGAGCAGTTCTTC
- - TRBJ2-4 TRBV10-3 CAISGVAKNIQYF TGTGCCATCAGTGGTGTAGCCAAAAACATTCAGTACTTC
- TRBD2 TRBJ2-3 TRBV12-3/TRBV12-4 CASSPPRSSGRAHTQYF TGTGCCAGCAGTCCTCCCAGGAGCAGCGGGAGGGCGCATACGCAGTATTTT
- - TRBJ2-3 TRBV5-6 CASSYQGLGTDTQYF TGTGCCAGCAGTTACCAGGGTCTTGGGACAGATACGCAGTATTTT
few - TRBJ2-6 TRBV5-5 CASSFPGTGANVLTF TGTGCCAGCAGCTTTCCTGGGACCGGGGCCAACGTCCTGACTTTC
many - TRBJ2-7 TRBV28 CASSLGVLVYEQYF TGTGCCAGCAGTTTAGGGGTCTTAGTCTACGAGCAGTACTTC
many TRBD2 TRBJ2-1 TRBV29-1 CSVGEGEETSGNEQFF TGCAGCGTTGGGGAAGGGGAAGAGACTAGCGGCAATGAGCAGTTCTTC
- - TRBJ1-2 TRBV29-1 CSVDRTNYGYTF TGCAGCGTTGATCGGACTAACTATGGCTACACCTTC
once TRBD2 TRBJ2-7 TRBV7-2 CASNQPGLGHYEQYF TGTGCCAGCAACCAGCCGGGACTAGGCCACTACGAGCAGTACTTC
- TRBD1 TRBJ2-7 TRBV20-1 CSASRGQGTYEQYF TGCAGTGCTAGTCGGGGACAGGGTACCTACGAGCAGTACTTC
many TRBD2 TRBJ2-1 TRBV5-1 CASSSASGFDEQFF TGCGCCAGCAGCTCGGCTAGCGGGTTCGATGAGCAGTTCTTC
- - TRBJ2-7 TRBV6-1 CASSEAPRPSRAYEQYF TGTGCCAGCAGTGAAGCGCCTCGCCCGAGTAGGGCCTACGAGCAGTACTTC
- TRBD2 TRBJ2-3 TRBV20-1 CSARRTSGIADTQYF TGCAGTGCTAGGAGGACTAGCGGGATCGCAGATACGCAGTATTTT
- TRBD1 TRBJ2-4 TRBV11-2 CASIQDRGTKNIQYF TGTGCCAGCATCCAAGACAGGGGTACCAAAAACATTCAGTACTTC
many - TRBJ2-6 TRBV5-1 CASSWLTPASGANVLTF TGCGCCAGCAGCTGGCTGACTCCAGCCTCTGGGGCCAACGTCCTGACTTTC
- - TRBJ2-3 TRBV4-1 CASSQDPPGPADTQYF TGCGCCAGCAGCCAAGACCCTCCGGGGCCGGCAGATACGCAGTATTTT
- - TRBJ2-5 TRBV28 CASAGVETQYF TGTGCCAGCGCAGGGGTAGAGACCCAGTACTTC
- - TRBJ2-1 TRBV9 CASSVIGAYNEQFF TGTGCCAGCAGCGTAATCGGAGCCTACAATGAGCAGTTCTTC
- TRBD2 TRBJ2-5 TRBV20-1 CSARDSGGRQETQYF TGCAGTGCTAGAGATAGCGGGGGGAGGCAAGAGACCCAGTACTTC
many TRBD2 TRBJ2-3 TRBV5-1 CASFPFSGRFADTQYF TGCGCCAGCTTCCCCTTTAGCGGGAGATTCGCAGATACGCAGTATTTT
- - TRBJ2-1 TRBV6-5 CASSYAAVSSYNEQFF TGTGCCAGCAGTTACGCAGCGGTGAGCTCCTACAATGAGCAGTTCTTC
few - TRBJ2-1 TRBV21-1 CASSPDQYNEQFF TGTGCCAGCAGTCCGGACCAGTACAATGAGCAGTTCTTC
- TRBD2 TRBJ2-1 TRBV11-2 CASSFGGRADEQLF TGTGCCAGCAGCTTTGGCGGGAGGGCCGATGAGCAGTTATTC
once TRBD1 TRBJ2-4 TRBV29-1 CSDGQGGSKNIQYF TGCAGCGACGGACAGGGCGGATCCAAAAACATTCAGTACTTC
- - TRBJ2-7 TRBV6-2/TRBV6-3 CASLRDRDYEQYF TGTGCCAGCCTACGTGACAGAGACTACGAGCAGTACTTC
few TRBD2 TRBJ2-2 TRBV30 CAWRGGANTGELFF TGTGCCTGGAGGGGAGGGGCGAACACCGGGGAGCTGTTTTTT
few TRBD2 TRBJ2-7 TRBV20-1 CSASGLAGGRRGSEQYF TGCAGTGCCTCAGGACTAGCGGGAGGGCGAAGGGGCTCCGAGCAGTACTTC
few TRBD1 TRBJ2-2 TRBV6-1 CASSEVDRVTGELFF TGTGCCAGCAGTGAAGTTGACAGGGTGACCGGGGAGCTGTTTTTT
many - TRBJ1-6 TRBV5-1 CASSFTGDGTNSPLHF TGCGCCAGCAGCTTTACCGGGGACGGCACTAATTCACCCCTCCACTTT
many - TRBJ1-2 TRBV29-1 CSVEMDAFGYTF TGCAGCGTTGAAATGGATGCCTTTGGCTACACCTTC
- - TRBJ2-1 TRBV10-3 CASGGVYNEQFF TGTGCCTCTGGGGGAGTCTACAATGAGCAGTTCTTC
- - TRBJ1-1 TRBV27 CASSKGVGGTEAFF TGTGCCAGCAGTAAAGGGGTAGGGGGGACTGAAGCTTTCTTT
- - TRBJ2-1 TRBV20-1 CSARDRVSYNEQFF TGCAGTGCTAGAGATCGGGTCTCCTACAATGAGCAGTTCTTC
- - TRBJ2-5 TRBV18 CASSNSPRGETQYF TGTGCCAGCTCCAATAGCCCCCGAGGAGAGACCCAGTACTTC
many - TRBJ2-2 TRBV5-1 CASSLVALPGELFF TGCGCCAGCAGCTTGGTAGCTCTACCCGGGGAGCTGTTTTTT
- - TRBJ1-1 TRBV29-1 CSVDRGATEAFF TGCAGCGTTGACCGGGGCGCGACTGAAGCTTTCTTT
once - TRBJ2-7 TRBV10-2 CASSVQGGPLGQYF TGCGCCAGCAGCGTACAGGGTGGGCCTTTGGGGCAGTACTTC
- - TRBJ2-1 TRBV28 CASSYATGEQFF TGTGCCAGCAGCTACGCGACGGGTGAGCAGTTCTTC
many TRBD2 TRBJ2-1 TRBV5-1 CASSSGLAGDKGEQFF TGCGCCAGCAGCTCGGGACTAGCGGGAGATAAGGGTGAGCAGTTCTTC
few TRBD2 TRBJ2-1 TRBV10-3 CAISPHGLAGGSKGNEQFF TGTGCCATCAGTCCCCATGGACTAGCGGGAGGGTCGAAAGGTAATGAGCAGTTCTTC
few - TRBJ2-3 TRBV12-3/TRBV12-4 CASRPGRTDTQYF TGTGCCAGCAGACCTGGACGTACAGATACGCAGTATTTT
many - TRBJ1-1 TRBV20-1 CSARDLDSTSGNTEAFF TGCAGTGCTAGAGATCTCGACTCCACCTCAGGGAACACTGAAGCTTTCTTT